This TCR beta chain was found in a study of T cells in Graves' hyperthyroidism and ophthalmopathy. This clonotype was seen ten or more times. Patients with ophthalmopathy all had a Clinical Activity Score of at least 3, a NOSPECS grade of at least 4 and duration under 3 months. TCR beta CDR3 sequences were amplified from RNA transcripts. HTBI primers were employed in a first-round RT-PCR of the TCR CDR3. TCRdb redid the calling of the multiplex PCR reads with MiXCR, one entry per CDR3 protein. The sample includes hundreds of thousands of distinct CDR3 sequences, approximately 25% seen only once; the top ten take about 11%. The germline gives CDR1 SGHAT, CDR2 FQNNGV. V gave up 5 bases and J gave up 6 bases; unmatched junction bases: 9. This CDR3 is built from 16 residues.

The receptor was isolated from a woman in her 30s with Graves' ophthalmopathy. The sample was blood. This chain links TRBV11-2 with TRBJ2-2, with 10 positions matching TRBD2. As DNA, the CDR3 is TGTGCCAGCAGCGGCCCCGGGACTAGCGTCCCCGGGGAGCTGTTTTTT. Its translation is CASSGPGTSVPGELFF.